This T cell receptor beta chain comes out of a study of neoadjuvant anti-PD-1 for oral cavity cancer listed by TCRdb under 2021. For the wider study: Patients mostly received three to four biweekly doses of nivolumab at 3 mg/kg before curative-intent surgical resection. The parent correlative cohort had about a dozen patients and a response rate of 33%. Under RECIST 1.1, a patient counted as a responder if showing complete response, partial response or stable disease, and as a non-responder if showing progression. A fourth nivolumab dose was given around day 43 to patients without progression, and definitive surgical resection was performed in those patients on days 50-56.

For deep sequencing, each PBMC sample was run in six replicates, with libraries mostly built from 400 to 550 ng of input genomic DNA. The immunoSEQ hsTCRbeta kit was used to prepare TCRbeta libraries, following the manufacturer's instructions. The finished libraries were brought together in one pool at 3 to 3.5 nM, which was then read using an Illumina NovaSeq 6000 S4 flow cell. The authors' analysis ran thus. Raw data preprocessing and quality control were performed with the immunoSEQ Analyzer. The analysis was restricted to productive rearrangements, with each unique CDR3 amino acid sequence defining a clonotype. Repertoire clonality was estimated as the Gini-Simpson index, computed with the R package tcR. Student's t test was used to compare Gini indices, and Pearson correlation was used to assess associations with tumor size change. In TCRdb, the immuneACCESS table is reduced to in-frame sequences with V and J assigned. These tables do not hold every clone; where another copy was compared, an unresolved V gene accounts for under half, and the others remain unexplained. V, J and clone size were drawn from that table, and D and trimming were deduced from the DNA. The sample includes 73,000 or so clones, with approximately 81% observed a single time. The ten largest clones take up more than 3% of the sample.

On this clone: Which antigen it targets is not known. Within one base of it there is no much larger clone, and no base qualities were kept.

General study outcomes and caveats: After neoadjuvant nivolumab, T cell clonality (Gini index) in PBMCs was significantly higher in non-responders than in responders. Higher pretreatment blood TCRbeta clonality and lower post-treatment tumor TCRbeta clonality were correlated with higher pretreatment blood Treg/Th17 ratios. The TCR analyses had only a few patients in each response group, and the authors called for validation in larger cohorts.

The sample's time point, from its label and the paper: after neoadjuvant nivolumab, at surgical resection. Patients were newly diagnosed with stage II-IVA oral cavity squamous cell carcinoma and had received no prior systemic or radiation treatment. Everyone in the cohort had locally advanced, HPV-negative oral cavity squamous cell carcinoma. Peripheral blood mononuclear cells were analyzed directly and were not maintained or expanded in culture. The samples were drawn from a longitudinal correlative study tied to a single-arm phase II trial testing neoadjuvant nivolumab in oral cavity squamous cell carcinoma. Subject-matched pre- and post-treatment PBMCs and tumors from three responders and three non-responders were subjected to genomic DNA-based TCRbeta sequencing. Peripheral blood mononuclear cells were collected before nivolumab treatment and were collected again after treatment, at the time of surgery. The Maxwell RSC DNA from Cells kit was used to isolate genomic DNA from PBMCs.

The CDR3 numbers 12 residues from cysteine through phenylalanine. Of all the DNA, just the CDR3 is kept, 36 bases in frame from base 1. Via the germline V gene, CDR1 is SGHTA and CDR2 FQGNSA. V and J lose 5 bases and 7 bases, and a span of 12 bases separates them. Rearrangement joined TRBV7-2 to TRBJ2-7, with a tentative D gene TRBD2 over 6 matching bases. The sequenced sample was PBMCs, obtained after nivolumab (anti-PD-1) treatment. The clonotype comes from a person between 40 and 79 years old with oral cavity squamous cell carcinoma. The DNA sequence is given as TGTGCCAGCAGCCCCCAGGCGGGGGAGCAGTACTTC. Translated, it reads CASSPQAGEQYF.